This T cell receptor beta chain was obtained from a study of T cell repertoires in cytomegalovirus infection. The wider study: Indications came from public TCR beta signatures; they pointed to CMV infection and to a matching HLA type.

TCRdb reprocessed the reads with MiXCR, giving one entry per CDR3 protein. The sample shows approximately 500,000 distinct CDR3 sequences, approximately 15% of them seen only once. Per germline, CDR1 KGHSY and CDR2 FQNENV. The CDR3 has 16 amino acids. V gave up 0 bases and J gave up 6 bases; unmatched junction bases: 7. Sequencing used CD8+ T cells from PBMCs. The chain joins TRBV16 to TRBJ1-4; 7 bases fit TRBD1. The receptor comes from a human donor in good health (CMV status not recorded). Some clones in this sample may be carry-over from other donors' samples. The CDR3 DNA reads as TGTGCCAGCAGCCAATCAAGGGGGACAGTCGATGAAAAACTGTTTTTT. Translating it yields CASSQSRGTVDEKLFF.